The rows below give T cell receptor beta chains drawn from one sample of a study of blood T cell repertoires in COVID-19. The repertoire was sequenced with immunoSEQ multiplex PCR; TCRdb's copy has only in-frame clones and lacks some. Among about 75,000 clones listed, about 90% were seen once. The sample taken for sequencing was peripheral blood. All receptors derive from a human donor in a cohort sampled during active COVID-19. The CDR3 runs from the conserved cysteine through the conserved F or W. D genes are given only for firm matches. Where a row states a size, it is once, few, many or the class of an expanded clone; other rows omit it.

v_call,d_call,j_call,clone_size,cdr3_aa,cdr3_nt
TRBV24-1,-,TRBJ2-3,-,CATSRGGADTQYF,TGTGCCACCAGTCGAGGAGGAGCAGATACGCAGTATTTT
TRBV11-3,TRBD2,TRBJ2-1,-,CASSTGTSGISEQFF,TGTGCCAGCAGCACAGGGACTAGCGGGATAAGTGAGCAGTTCTTC
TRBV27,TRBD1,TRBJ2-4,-,CASRTRQGKNIQYF,TGTGCCAGCAGAACTCGACAGGGAAAAAACATTCAGTACTTC
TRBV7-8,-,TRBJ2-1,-,CASRLTSNEQFF,TGTGCCAGCAGATTGACTAGCAATGAGCAGTTCTTC
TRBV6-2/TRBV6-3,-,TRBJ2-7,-,CASSYSSADSYEQYF,TGTGCCAGCAGTTACTCGAGTGCGGATTCCTACGAGCAGTACTTC
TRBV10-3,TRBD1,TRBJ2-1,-,CAISESWAGGSYNEQFF,TGTGCCATCAGTGAGTCCTGGGCAGGGGGCTCCTACAATGAGCAGTTCTTC
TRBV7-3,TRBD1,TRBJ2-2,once,CASSPGQGTGELFF,TGTGCCAGCAGCCCCGGACAGGGGACCGGGGAGCTGTTTTTT
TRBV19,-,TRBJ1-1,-,CASSPGYTEAFF,TGTGCCAGTAGTCCGGGGTACACTGAAGCTTTCTTT
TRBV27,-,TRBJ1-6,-,CASSLSRPGLSPLHF,TGTGCCAGCAGTTTATCGCGGCCAGGACTTTCACCCCTCCACTTT
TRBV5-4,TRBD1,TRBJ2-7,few,CASSVQGGIYEQYF,TGTGCCAGCAGCGTACAGGGGGGAATCTACGAGCAGTACTTC
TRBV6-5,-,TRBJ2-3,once,CASSPESPTDTQYF,TGTGCCAGCAGTCCAGAATCCCCCACAGATACGCAGTATTTT
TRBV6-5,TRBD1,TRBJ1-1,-,CASSKQGGNTEAFF,TGTGCCAGCAGTAAACAGGGGGGGAACACTGAAGCTTTCTTT
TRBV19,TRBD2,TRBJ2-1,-,CASSTSSGGMYEQFF,TGTGCCAGTAGTACCTCCAGCGGGGGGATGTATGAGCAGTTCTTC
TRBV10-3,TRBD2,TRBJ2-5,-,CAMSVSGGPGQETQYF,TGTGCCATGTCCGTAAGCGGGGGGCCTGGGCAAGAGACCCAGTACTTC
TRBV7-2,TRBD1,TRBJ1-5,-,CASSLMGQPYSNQPQHF,TGTGCCAGCAGCTTGATGGGACAGCCGTATAGCAATCAGCCCCAGCATTTT
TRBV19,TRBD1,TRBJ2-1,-,CASSRTGIEQFF,TGTGCCAGTAGTCGGACAGGGATCGAGCAGTTCTTC
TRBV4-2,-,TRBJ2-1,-,CASSQDYGGSRSNEQFF,TGTGCCAGCAGCCAAGATTATGGCGGGTCACGCAGCAATGAGCAGTTCTTC
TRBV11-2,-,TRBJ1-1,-,CASSLGGGARSEAFF,TGTGCCAGCAGCTTAGGAGGTGGCGCGAGATCTGAAGCTTTCTTT
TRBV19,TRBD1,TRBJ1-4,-,CASSTHRGRNEKLFF,TGTGCCAGTAGTACCCACAGGGGGCGCAATGAAAAACTGTTTTTT
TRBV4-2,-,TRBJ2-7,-,CASSQVSMQAPYEQYF,TGTGCCAGCAGCCAAGTATCGATGCAGGCTCCCTACGAGCAGTACTTC
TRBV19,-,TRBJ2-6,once,CASTPGEASGANVLTF,TGTGCCAGTACCCCGGGGGAGGCGTCTGGGGCCAACGTCCTGACTTTC
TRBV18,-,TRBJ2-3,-,CASSAGSTDTQYF,TGTGCCAGCTCAGCCGGGAGCACAGATACGCAGTATTTT
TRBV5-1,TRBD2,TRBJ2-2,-,CASRAGGDTGELFF,TGCGCCAGCAGAGCCGGGGGGGATACCGGGGAGCTGTTTTTT
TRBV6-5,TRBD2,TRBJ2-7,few,CASSHETSSYEQYF,TGTGCCAGCAGTCACGAGACTAGCAGTTACGAGCAGTACTTC
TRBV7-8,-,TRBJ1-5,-,CASSQQGIQQPQHF,TGTGCCAGCAGCCAACAGGGTATCCAACAGCCCCAGCATTTT
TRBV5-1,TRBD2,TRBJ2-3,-,CASSTTPGLVMNTQYF,TGCGCCAGCAGCACGACCCCGGGACTAGTAATGAATACGCAGTATTTT
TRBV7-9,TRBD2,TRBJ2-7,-,CASESSSGSLREQYF,TGTGCCAGCGAGTCCTCTAGCGGGAGTTTAAGGGAGCAGTACTTC
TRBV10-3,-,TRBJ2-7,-,CAISVASTDEQYF,TGTGCCATCAGTGTAGCCAGCACCGACGAGCAGTACTTC
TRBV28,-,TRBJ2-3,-,CASLWRDRPADTQYF,TGTGCCAGCTTGTGGCGGGACCGCCCCGCAGATACGCAGTATTTT
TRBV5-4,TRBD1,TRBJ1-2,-,CASSLTGAGIYGYTF,TGTGCCAGCAGCTTAACAGGGGCAGGTATCTATGGCTACACCTTC
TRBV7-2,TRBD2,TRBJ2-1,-,CASSPLGAGGEQFF,TGTGCCAGCAGCCCTCTAGGGGCGGGGGGCGAGCAGTTCTTC
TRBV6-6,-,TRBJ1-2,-,CASRAGSGGYGYTF,TGTGCCAGCAGGGCAGGGTCGGGAGGCTATGGCTACACCTTC
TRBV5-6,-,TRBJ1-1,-,CASSLVVGTEAFF,TGTGCCAGCAGCTTGGTAGTTGGCACTGAAGCTTTCTTT
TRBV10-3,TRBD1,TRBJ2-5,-,CAISEPEGRGLETQYF,TGTGCCATCAGTGAGCCCGAGGGCAGGGGGTTAGAGACCCAGTACTTC
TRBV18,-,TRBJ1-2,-,CASSPRAEDGYTF,TGTGCCAGCTCACCCAGGGCCGAGGATGGCTACACCTTC
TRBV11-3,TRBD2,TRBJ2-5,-,CASSFAGGPQETQYF,TGTGCCAGCAGCTTTGCGGGAGGGCCACAAGAGACCCAGTACTTC
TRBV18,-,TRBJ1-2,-,CASSPPGFGYTF,TGTGCCAGCTCACCCCCAGGGTTTGGCTACACCTTC
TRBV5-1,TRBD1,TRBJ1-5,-,CARPGQGFRNQPQHF,TGCGCCAGGCCGGGACAGGGTTTCCGCAATCAGCCCCAGCATTTT
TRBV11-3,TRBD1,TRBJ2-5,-,CASSLPTGGQWETQYF,TGTGCCAGCAGCCTCCCTACAGGGGGCCAATGGGAGACCCAGTACTTC
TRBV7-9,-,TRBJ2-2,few,CASSLGTGVHTGELFF,TGTGCCAGCAGCTTAGGAACGGGAGTTCACACCGGGGAGCTGTTTTTT
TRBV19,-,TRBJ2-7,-,CASSISEGSYEQYF,TGTGCCAGTAGTATTTCCGAGGGATCCTACGAGCAGTACTTC
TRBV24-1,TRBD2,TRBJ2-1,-,CATKSASGSEQFF,TGTGCCACCAAGTCGGCTAGCGGTTCTGAGCAGTTCTTC
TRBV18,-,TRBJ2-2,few,CASSSPGELFF,TGTGCCAGCTCCAGTCCCGGGGAGCTGTTTTTT
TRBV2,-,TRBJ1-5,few,CASSEAGQGWQPQHF,TGTGCCAGCAGTGAAGCCGGGCAGGGTTGGCAGCCCCAGCATTTT
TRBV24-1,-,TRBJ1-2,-,CATRGQSDGYTF,TGTGCCACCAGGGGGCAAAGCGATGGCTACACCTTC
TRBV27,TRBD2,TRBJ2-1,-,CASSAPGLVYNEQFF,TGTGCCAGCAGTGCCCCGGGACTAGTCTACAATGAGCAGTTCTTC
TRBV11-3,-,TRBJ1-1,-,CASSLGQIGAFF,TGTGCCAGCAGCCTCGGACAGATTGGAGCTTTCTTT
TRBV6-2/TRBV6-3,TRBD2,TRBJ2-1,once,CASSYWGGGSYNEQFF,TGTGCCAGCAGTTACTGGGGCGGGGGGTCCTACAATGAGCAGTTCTTC
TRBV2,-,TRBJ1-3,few,CASSWLSLSSGNTIYF,TGTGCCAGCAGTTGGTTGAGCCTAAGCTCTGGAAACACCATATATTTT
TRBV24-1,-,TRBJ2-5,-,CATLPLAGQETQYF,TGTGCCACCCTACCCTTGGCGGGTCAAGAGACCCAGTACTTC
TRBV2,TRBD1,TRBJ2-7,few,CASSPDPGTELYEQYF,TGTGCCAGCAGTCCTGATCCCGGGACAGAACTATACGAGCAGTACTTC
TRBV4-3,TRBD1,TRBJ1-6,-,CASSQDPQGGNSPLHF,TGCGCCAGCAGCCAAGATCCCCAGGGGGGTAATTCACCCCTCCACTTT
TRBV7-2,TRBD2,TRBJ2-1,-,CASSRDYHNEQFF,TGTGCCAGCAGTAGGGACTACCACAATGAGCAGTTCTTC
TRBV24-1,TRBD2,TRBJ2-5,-,CATSGAGQETQYF,TGTGCCACCAGTGGAGCGGGGCAAGAGACCCAGTACTTC
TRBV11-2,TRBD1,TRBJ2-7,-,CASSLSGTGFHEQYF,TGTGCCAGCAGCCTTTCCGGGACAGGGTTCCACGAGCAGTACTTC
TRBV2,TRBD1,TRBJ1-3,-,CASSRDRAGNTIYF,TGTGCCAGCAGTAGGGACAGGGCCGGAAACACCATATATTTT
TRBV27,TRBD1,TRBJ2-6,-,CASTLKPTGRLSGANVLTF,TGTGCCAGCACTTTAAAACCGACAGGGAGACTTTCTGGGGCCAACGTCCTGACTTTC
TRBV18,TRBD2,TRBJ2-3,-,CASSPTTSGRFDTQYF,TGTGCCAGCTCACCTACGACTAGCGGGAGGTTTGATACGCAGTATTTT
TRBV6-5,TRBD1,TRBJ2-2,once,CASSPGTANTGELFF,TGTGCCAGCAGCCCCGGGACAGCGAACACCGGGGAGCTGTTTTTT
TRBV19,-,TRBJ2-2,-,CASSIARTDTGELFF,TGTGCCAGTAGTATCGCCCGGACAGACACCGGGGAGCTGTTTTTT